The 19 T cell receptor beta chains presented below share a single source sample, sequenced in a study of shared clonotypes between healthy human individuals. Produced via immunoSEQ multiplex PCR; TCRdb's table is partial and in-frame only. The sample has about 1.1 million clones; 77% are singletons. The specimen was memory CD4+ T cells from PBMCs. Subset indicated: CD45RA-negative fraction. These receptors came from a man younger than 30 in good health. Some clones in this sample may be carry-over from other donors' samples.

The chain combines TRBV30 with TRBJ2-5; D call uncertain. Trimming pared 4 bases from V and 0 bases from J, leaving 6 bases between. This CDR3 has 12 amino acids. Germline loops: CDR1 GTSNPN, CDR2 SVGIG (reference sequence). The CDR3, as DNA: TGTGCCTGGAAACCGAACCAAGAGACCCAGTACTTC. Its translation: CAWKPNQETQYF.

This chain joins TRBV28 and TRBJ1-3, with TRBD1 matching 7 bases. The CDR3 loop spans 16 amino acids. Per germline, CDR1 MDHEN and CDR2 SYDVKM. Trimming cost V 3 bases and J 0 bases; bases outside gene matches: 5. The CDR3 coding sequence is TGTGCCAGCAGTTTCGGGACAGTCATCTCTGGAAACACCATATATTTT. Protein: CASSFGTVISGNTIYF.

The chain combines TRBV5-6 with TRBJ2-2; D not certain. The CDR3 runs to 12 residues. The V end was cut by 4 bases, the J end by 8 bases, with 9 bases between. Germline V gene sequence: CDR1 SGHDT, CDR2 YYEEEE. This chain's CDR3 is CASSLVEGELFF. In DNA, the CDR3 is TGTGCCAGCAGCCTAGTTGAAGGGGAGCTGTTTTTT.

V usage is TRBV5-1 and J usage is TRBJ1-2, with a weak D call TRBD1 (5 bases). V lost 0 bases to trimming and J lost 2 bases, with 11 bases between them. Germline assignment: CDR1 SGHRS and CDR2 YFSETQ. The CDR3 totals 15 residues. The CDR3 loop is CASSLDGRENYGYTF. CDR3 sequence (DNA): TGCGCCAGCAGCTTGGATGGCAGGGAGAACTATGGCTACACCTTC.

This sequence joins TRBV6-8 and TRBJ2-7; 9 positions agree with TRBD2. The V segment lost 0 bases and the J segment 6 bases; nucleotides outside the gene matches: 9. Germline V gene lookup returns CDR1 MNHGY and CDR2 SAAAGT. The CDR3 consists of 16 residues. The CDR3 DNA is TGTGCCAGCAGTTACTCTCGGAGCGGGAGGTTTTCCGAGCAGTACTTC. Its protein is CASSYSRSGRFSEQYF.

The rearrangement joins TRBV10-3 to TRBJ2-1; D might be TRBD2 (5 bases). Germline V gene lookup returns CDR1 ENHRY and CDR2 SYGVKD. The length of the CDR3 is 16 residues. V lost 3 bases to trimming and J lost 5 bases, with 17 bases between them. The CDR3 loop is CAISDNSRGRNNEQFF. The CDR3 DNA reads as TGTGCCATCAGTGATAATTCCCGGGGTCGGAACAATGAGCAGTTCTTC.

The rearrangement links TRBV2 to TRBJ2-1; D call uncertain. The CDR3 is 16 amino acids. V lost 2 bases and J 3 bases, leaving 14 bases between the germline ends. The germline gives CDR1 SNHLY, CDR2 FYNNEI. The CDR3 reads CASSERGLAGYNEQFF. CDR3 bases: TGTGCCAGCAGTGAAAGAGGCCTGGCAGGCTACAATGAGCAGTTCTTC. Full variable domain (remainder filled in from reference TRBV2 and TRBJ2-1): EPEVTQTPSHQVTQMGQEVILRCVPISNHLYFYWYRQILGQKVEFLVSFYNNEISEKSEIFDDQFSVERPDGSNFTLKIRSTKLEDSAMYFCASSERGLAGYNEQFFGPGTRLTVL.

The chain employs TRBV6-1 and TRBJ2-5; D ambiguous. The CDR3 has 15 amino acids. Germline loops: CDR1 MNHNS, CDR2 SASEGT. V was cut by 6 bases and J by 4 bases, with 18 bases left in between. As DNA, the CDR3 is TGTGCCAGCAGCGCGCCTTCCCTTGCCCCAGAGACCCAGTACTTC. Protein sequence: CASSAPSLAPETQYF.

Comments on this clone: Given a much more abundant clone one base away, this may be a read error. The same CDR3 is also encoded by other DNA sequences in this sample. J is TRBJ1-2 and V is TRBV5-6; D not certain. Germline lookup yields CDR1 SGHDT and CDR2 YYEEEE. The CDR3 runs to 13 residues. Trimming removed 0 bases at V and 2 bases at J, with 5 bases between. The CDR3 DNA is TGTGCCAGCAGCTTGGACAGAAACTATGGCTACACCTTC. This codes for CASSLDRNYGYTF.

This clone came up a few times. J is TRBJ2-3 and V is TRBV28, with TRBD2 matching over 8 bases. The CDR3 sequence is 14 residues long. J gave up 6 bases and V 5 bases, and 7 bases lay outside the gene matches. Germline V CDR1 and CDR2: MDHEN, SYDVKM. CDR3 nucleotides: TGTGCCAGCAGTCTCGGGGGGGAACCGGATACGCAGTATTTT. Translated, it gives CASSLGGEPDTQYF.

This clone was seen just once. The V gene is TRBV28, the J gene TRBJ2-5; a weak D match, TRBD1 (5 bases). The CDR3 covers 14 residues. From germline, CDR1 is MDHEN and CDR2 SYDVKM. V was cut by 3 bases and J by 4 bases, with 12 bases left in between. As DNA, the CDR3 is TGTGCCAGCAGTTTCCAGGGATCAGTAGAGACCCAGTACTTC. Translated, it gives CASSFQGSVETQYF.

The rearrangement uses TRBV4-2 and TRBJ2-7; 11 nucleotides align to TRBD2. Germline assignment: CDR1 LGHNA and CDR2 YNFKEQ. The V segment lost 0 bases and the J segment 2 bases; nucleotides outside the gene matches: 0. The CDR3 loop spans 15 amino acids. The DNA of the CDR3 is TGTGCCAGCAGCCAAGATAGCGGGAGGGCCTACGAGCAGTACTTC. This translates into CASSQDSGRAYEQYF.

The chain carries TRBV28 and TRBJ1-5; tentative D call: TRBD1 (5 bases). Germline CDR1 reads MDHEN; CDR2 reads SYDVKM. This CDR3 spans 14 amino acids. V lost 6 bases and J 9 bases, leaving 18 bases between the germline ends. The CDR3 reads CASRPSGTHRPQHF. The CDR3 DNA reads TGTGCCAGCAGGCCATCGGGGACGCATCGGCCCCAGCATTTT.

The chain carries TRBV20-1 and TRBJ2-1; possible D gene TRBD2, 5 bases. The CDR3 covers 11 residues. Per the germline V gene, CDR1 is DFQATT and CDR2 is SNEGSKA (reference sequence). Written as DNA, the CDR3 is TGCAGCGGCACCGGGAATAATGAGCAGTTCTTC. Amino acid sequence: CSGTGNNEQFF.

This chain links TRBV5-6 with TRBJ1-2, with 7 bases that match TRBD1. V gave up 6 bases and J gave up 4 bases; unmatched junction bases: 9. In germline, CDR1 is SGHDT, CDR2 YYEEEE. The CDR3 runs 14 residues. CDR3 region: CASTHRGILYGYTF. CDR3 in DNA: TGTGCCAGCACCCACAGGGGAATTCTCTATGGCTACACCTTC.

In this sample, this clone turned up once. The J gene is TRBJ2-2, the V gene TRBV27, with 11 bases lining up with TRBD2. CDR1 MNHEY and CDR2 SMNVEV come from the germline V gene (reference sequence). The CDR3 spans 15 residues. V shed 4 bases and J 7 bases; nucleotides not matched to a gene: 5. The CDR3 spells CASSSIAGGGGELFF. CDR3 nucleotide sequence: TGTGCCAGCAGTTCTATAGCGGGAGGGGGCGGGGAGCTGTTTTTT.

The chain joins TRBV7-2 to TRBJ2-5; 10 bases agree with TRBD2. Germline V CDR1 and CDR2: SGHTA, FQGNSA. The trim removed 1 base at V and 4 bases at J, leaving 6 bases unmatched. The CDR3 length is 16 residues. The CDR3 is CASSLVAGGGRETQYF. The CDR3 nucleotides read TGTGCCAGCAGCTTAGTAGCGGGAGGCGGTCGAGAGACCCAGTACTTC.

The gene calls are TRBV5-1 and TRBJ1-5; no reliable D call. Germline V CDR1 and CDR2: SGHRS, YFSETQ. CDR3 length equals 14 residues. Trimming cost V 7 bases and J 3 bases, with 14 bases left between them. In DNA, the CDR3 is TGCGCCAGCTCAGAGGGCAGCCTCAATCAGCCCCAGCATTTT. It translates to CASSEGSLNQPQHF.

The J gene is TRBJ2-7, the V gene TRBV6-5, with 9 bases fitting TRBD1. This CDR3 comprises 14 residues. The V and J ends lost 6 bases and 5 bases, in that order; junction bases with no gene match: 8. Germline loops: CDR1 MNHEY, CDR2 SVGAGI. As DNA, the CDR3 is TGTGCCAGCAGAGGCGGGACAGGGATCCACGAGCAGTACTTC. Translation gives CASRGGTGIHEQYF.